What follows describes a single TCR beta chain. The data were obtained in a study of T cell changes during pregnancy in multiple sclerosis. Trimming removed 5 bases from V and 0 bases from J, with 8 bases in between. The CDR3 extends over 14 amino acids. From germline, CDR1 is PRHDT and CDR2 FYEKMQ (reference sequence). The method was immunoSEQ multiplex PCR; TCRdb's version includes in-frame clones alone and lacks a portion of them. The sample shows 80,000 to 100,000 clones, 75% to 95% of them seen only once. The chain combines TRBV13 with TRBJ1-5; TRBD1 might be the D (6 bases). The sequencing here drew on peripheral blood, taken after pregnancy. This TCR was sampled from a female donor in good health, enrolled as a control in a pregnancy study. The DNA of the CDR3 is TGTGCCAGCAGCACCAGGGGTAGCAATCAGCCCCAGCATTTT. Its protein product is CASSTRGSNQPQHF. Based on the CDR3 plus reference TRBV13 and TRBJ1-5, the full variable domain is AAGVIQSPRHLIKEKRETATLKCYPIPRHDTVYWYQQGPGQDPQFLISFYEKMQSDKGSIPDRFSAQQFSDYHSELNMSSLELGDSALYFCASSTRGSNQPQHFGDGTRLSIL.